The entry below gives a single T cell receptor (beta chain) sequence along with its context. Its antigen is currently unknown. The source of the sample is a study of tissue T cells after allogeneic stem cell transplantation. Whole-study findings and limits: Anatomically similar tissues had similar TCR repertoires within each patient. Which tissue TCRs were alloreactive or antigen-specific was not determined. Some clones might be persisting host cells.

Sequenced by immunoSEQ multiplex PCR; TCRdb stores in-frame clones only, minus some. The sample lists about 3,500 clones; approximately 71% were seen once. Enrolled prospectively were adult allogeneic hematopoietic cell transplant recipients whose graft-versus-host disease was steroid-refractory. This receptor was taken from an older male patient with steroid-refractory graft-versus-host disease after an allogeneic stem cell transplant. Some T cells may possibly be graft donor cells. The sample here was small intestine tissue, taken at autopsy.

Here the CDR3 reads CASSRGARGLNWDEQFF. The CDR3 coding sequence is TGTGCCAGCAGCCGAGGGGCCAGGGGGCTAAACTGGGATGAGCAGTTCTTC. The chain links TRBV11-3 to TRBJ2-1; 8 bases are shared with TRBD1. With 5 bases clipped from V and 8 bases from J, the junction kept 17 bases outside the gene matches. Germline V CDR1 and CDR2: SGHNT, YENEEA. The CDR3 is made up of 17 amino acids.